The 25 T cell receptor beta chains below come from one sample, sequenced in a study of shared clonotypes between healthy human individuals. Only CD45RO-negative cells positively selected for CCR7 counted as naive CD8 cells, so terminally differentiated effector memory CD45RA+ cells were excluded. Only in-frame clones appear in the TCRdb table, and some are missing; sequencing was by immunoSEQ multiplex PCR. The top ten clones hold 1% to 1.5% of a sample with some 2 million clones, about 95% of them seen once. Sequenced sample: naive CD8+ T cells sorted from blood. The receptor source for this set is a man aged 18 to 29 in good health.

The chain employs TRBV7-9 and TRBJ2-1; TRBD2 might be the D (5 bases). Trimming shortened V by 0 bases and J by 10 bases, and 10 bases separated the two germline ends. The length of the CDR3 is 13 residues. Germline V CDR1 and CDR2: SEHNR, FQNEAQ (reference sequence). CDR3 protein: CASSLAVGEEQFF. CDR3 sequence (DNA): TGTGCCAGCAGCTTAGCGGTTGGGGAGGAGCAGTTCTTC.

This rearrangement joins TRBV2 to TRBJ1-2; 9 nucleotides line up with TRBD1. The CDR3 totals 15 residues. V lost 5 bases and J lost 2; bases outside the gene matches: 6. CDR1 SNHLY and CDR2 FYNNEI come from the germline V gene. CDR3 sequence reads: CASSLLQGANYGYTF. DNA of the CDR3: TGTGCCAGCAGTCTCCTACAGGGGGCGAACTATGGCTACACCTTC.

To note about this clone: The identical CDR3 is also encoded by other nucleotide sequences in the sample. The genes are TRBV28 and TRBJ2-5; no clear D. The CDR3 runs 12 residues. From germline, CDR1 is MDHEN and CDR2 SYDVKM. The V end lost 6 bases, the J end lost 4 bases, and 9 bases lay between the germline ends. CDR3 region: CASSSVGETQYF. Here the CDR3 DNA reads TGTGCCAGCAGCTCGGTAGGAGAGACCCAGTACTTC.

The chain recombines TRBV11-2 with TRBJ2-7; 11 bases map to TRBD1. The CDR3 spans 16 residues. J gave up 6 bases and V 5 bases, and 12 bases lay outside the gene matches. In germline, CDR1 is SGHAT, CDR2 FQNNGV. CDR3 region: CASSHGTGGKIGEQYF. CDR3 coding DNA: TGTGCCAGCAGCCATGGGACAGGGGGTAAGATTGGCGAGCAGTACTTC.

The rearrangement links TRBV7-2 to TRBJ2-7; 7 bases match TRBD1. The trim removed 4 bases at V and 7 bases at J, leaving 7 bases unmatched. The V gene's germline CDR1 is SGHTA and CDR2 FQGNSA. The CDR3 covers 13 residues. CDR3 in DNA: TGTGCCAGCAGCTCACAGGGGTCTTGGGAGCAGTACTTC. It yields the protein CASSSQGSWEQYF. The whole variable domain, remainder taken from reference TRBV7-2 and TRBJ2-7, is GAGVSQSPSNKVTEKGKDVELRCDPISGHTALYWYRQSLGQGLEFLIYFQGNSAPDKSGLPSDRFSAERTGGSVSTLTIQRTQQEDSAVYLCASSSQGSWEQYFGPGTRLTVT.

The chain carries TRBV7-8 and TRBJ2-1; D remains unclear. The germline V and J ends were trimmed by 2 bases and 4 bases, with 24 bases remaining between them. The germline gives CDR1 SGHVS, CDR2 FQNEAQ. The CDR3 extends over 19 amino acids. The DNA of the CDR3 is TGTGCCAGCAGCTTATCGTTAAGGCGTATGGTGGAATTGTACAATGAGCAGTTCTTC. Its protein product is CASSLSLRRMVELYNEQFF.

Of note for this clone: Distinct nucleotide sequences in the sample also encode this CDR3. This sequence joins TRBV27 and TRBJ2-7, with TRBD2 identical over 8 bases. V was pared by 6 bases and J by 2 bases, with 9 bases of the junction left unmatched. This CDR3 spans 15 amino acids. The germline V gene encodes CDR1 MNHEY and CDR2 SMNVEV (reference sequence). CDR3 protein: CASSPRGSGTYEQYF. Here the CDR3 DNA reads TGTGCCAGCAGCCCCCGGGGTAGCGGGACCTACGAGCAGTACTTC.

The chain employs TRBV28 and TRBJ1-1; D remains unclear. In germline, CDR1 is MDHEN, CDR2 SYDVKM. The V end was cut by 3 bases, the J end by 4 bases, with 18 bases between. This CDR3 spans 16 amino acids. In DNA, the CDR3 is TGTGCCAGCAGTTTGGGTTCGGAGGCACGGGGCACTGAAGCTTTCTTT. Amino acid sequence: CASSLGSEARGTEAFF.

The CDR3 here is CASSLGDSPYGYTF. The CDR3, as DNA: TGCGCCAGCAGCTTGGGAGACAGCCCCTATGGCTACACCTTC. The rearrangement links TRBV5-1 to TRBJ1-2; D is perhaps TRBD1 (5 bases). The CDR3 consists of 14 residues. Trimming left V 0 bases short and J 4 bases short, with 10 bases between. Germline CDR1 reads SGHRS; CDR2 reads YFSETQ.

The chain couples TRBV9 to TRBJ2-1; D perhaps matches TRBD2 (6 bases). This CDR3 spans 14 amino acids. Looked up from germline, CDR1 is SGDLS and CDR2 is YYNGEE. V was shortened by 3 bases and J by 3 bases, with 10 bases between the two germline ends. CDR3 sequence reads: CASSGGTFYNEQFF. The DNA of the CDR3 is TGTGCCAGCAGCGGCGGGACCTTCTACAATGAGCAGTTCTTC.

The chain couples TRBV4-1 to TRBJ2-5, with TRBD1 matching over 7 bases. The J call could be wrong; TRBJ2-7 is a better fit for the DNA end. Germline CDR1 is MGHRA and CDR2 is YSYEKL. CDR3 length: 13 amino acids. The CDR3, as DNA: TGCGCCAGCAGCCAACAGGGGGCCTACGAGCAGTACTTC. It specifies CASSQQGAYEQYF.

V usage is TRBV27 and J usage is TRBJ2-1; maybe TRBD1 (6 bases). The CDR3 loop spans 16 amino acids. Germline V lookup: CDR1 MNHEY, CDR2 SMNVEV (reference sequence). Trimming cost V 6 bases and J 6 bases, with 21 bases left between them. The CDR3 spells CASSHLEVRGGNEQFF. The CDR3 nucleotides read TGTGCCAGCAGCCACCTTGAGGTCCGAGGGGGCAATGAGCAGTTCTTC.

J is TRBJ1-6 and V is TRBV2; D may be TRBD1 (5 bases). Germline V gene lookup returns CDR1 SNHLY and CDR2 FYNNEI. The CDR3 is 15 residues long. Trimming left V 3 bases short and J 8 bases short, with 14 bases between. CDR3 in DNA: TGTGCCAGCAGTGATGGCCAGGAAGGGGATTCACCCCTCCACTTT. It codes for CASSDGQEGDSPLHF.

This clone was counted once. The junction departs from germline at one end; a sequencing error may be responsible. The rearrangement uses TRBV7-7 and TRBJ2-3; 8 nucleotides match TRBD2. This CDR3 spans 15 amino acids. Germline assignment: CDR1 SSHAT and CDR2 FNYEAQ (reference sequence). CDR3 sequence: CASSSSGLVTDTQYF. The CDR3 DNA reads as TGTGCTAGCAGCTCGTCGGGACTAGTCACAGATACGCAGTATTTT.

The rearrangement links TRBV7-6 to TRBJ2-7, with D possibly being TRBD1 (6 bases). The CDR3 has 13 residues. V was trimmed by 5 bases and J by 5 bases, leaving 13 bases between them. Germline V gene lookup returns CDR1 SGHVS and CDR2 FNYEAQ. CDR3 region: CASSRAGVDEQYF. CDR3 bases: TGTGCCAGCAGCCGAGCAGGGGTTGACGAGCAGTACTTC. Variable domain in full (rest from reference TRBV7-6 and TRBJ2-7): GAGVSQSPRYKVTKRGQDVALRCDPISGHVSLYWYRQALGQGPEFLTYFNYEAQQDKSGLPNDRFSAERPEGSISTLTIQRTEQRDSAMYRCASSRAGVDEQYFGPGTRLTVT.

This chain connects TRBV11-2 to TRBJ1-2; maybe TRBD1 (6 bases). The CDR3 loop spans 14 amino acids. Trimming removed 0 bases from V and 8 bases from J, with 13 bases in between. Germline CDR1 SGHAT, CDR2 FQNNGV. The CDR3 DNA sequence: TGTGCCAGCAGCTTAGATTGGGGGGGCAAAGGCTACACCTTC. It yields the protein CASSLDWGGKGYTF.

The chain couples TRBV27 to TRBJ2-3; 9 bases are shared with TRBD1. The J segment lost 3 bases and the V segment lost 8 bases, leaving 6 bases of the junction unmatched. Germline lookup yields CDR1 MNHEY and CDR2 SMNVEV (reference sequence). CDR3 size: 14 residues. The CDR3 coding sequence is TGTGCCAGCGGGGGACAGGGATGGACAGATACGCAGTATTTT. It encodes CASGGQGWTDTQYF.

The rearrangement links TRBV6-5 to TRBJ2-2, with 9 bases matching TRBD1. V gave up 4 bases and J gave up 3 bases; unmatched junction bases: 0. The CDR3 consists of 14 residues. Germline CDR1 and CDR2: MNHEY and SVGAGI. Here the CDR3 DNA reads TGTGCCAGCAGTTGGACAGGGGACACCGGGGAGCTGTTTTTT. The encoded protein is CASSWTGDTGELFF.

This chain connects TRBV5-6 to TRBJ1-5, with D possibly matching TRBD1 (6 bases). The germline V gene has CDR1 SGHDT and CDR2 YYEEEE. V was trimmed by 0 bases and J by 4 bases, leaving 11 bases between them. The CDR3 has 15 residues. The CDR3: CASSLGAGDNQPQHF. The CDR3 DNA is TGTGCCAGCAGCTTGGGGGCAGGGGATAATCAGCCCCAGCATTTT.

The chain carries TRBV6-1 and TRBJ2-3; D is possibly TRBD2 (7 bases). The CDR3 covers 14 residues. V was shortened by 5 bases and J by 3 bases, with 12 bases between the two germline ends. CDR1 and CDR2 from the germline V gene are MNHNS and SASEGT. The CDR3 DNA is TGTGCCAGCAGTAGGGGGGGGCTAACAGATACGCAGTATTTT. Its protein is CASSRGGLTDTQYF.

The rearrangement joins TRBV4-3 to TRBJ2-2, with 8 bases identical to TRBD1. The CDR3 totals 17 residues. The trim removed 0 bases at V and 8 bases at J, leaving 11 bases unmatched. CDR1 and CDR2 (germline): LGHNA, YSLEER. Here the CDR3 DNA reads TGCGCCAGCAGCCAAGATGGACAGGGAAGGGTAGTAGGGGAGCTGTTTTTT. Encoded protein: CASSQDGQGRVVGELFF.

The chain has TRBV5-1 and TRBJ1-2; D gene unclear. V was pared by 4 bases and J by 7 bases, with 17 bases between. CDR1 and CDR2 from the germline V gene are SGHRS and YFSETQ. The CDR3 is 14 amino acids. This chain's CDR3 is CASSLSGPASGYTF. CDR3 bases: TGCGCCAGCAGCCTATCCGGGCCGGCGTCTGGCTACACCTTC.

V is TRBV19 and J is TRBJ1-1; TRBD1 might be the D (6 bases). V was trimmed by 5 bases and J by 10 bases, leaving 14 bases between them. This CDR3 comprises 12 residues. Germline V CDR1 and CDR2: LNHDA, SQIVND (reference sequence). The CDR3 coding sequence is TGTGCCAGTAGTCCAGGGGCTTTAATAGCTTTCTTT. Encoded protein: CASSPGALIAFF.

This clone is a singleton in its sample. The genes are TRBV28 and TRBJ2-7, with TRBD2 matching 8 bases. CDR3 length equals 14 residues. Germline-derived CDR1 and CDR2 are MDHEN and SYDVKM. V lost 3 bases and J lost 1; bases outside the gene matches: 2. This CDR3 reads CASSFSGESYEQYF. The CDR3 region has the DNA TGTGCCAGCAGTTTTAGCGGGGAATCCTACGAGCAGTACTTC.

Regarding this clone: Sequence at one end of the junction differs from germline and may be a read error. The chain recombines TRBV10-3 with TRBJ1-3, with D possibly TRBD1 on 6 matching bases. Germline CDR1 ENHRY, CDR2 SYGVKD. The CDR3 sequence is 15 residues long. The CDR3 sequence: CDISESNREENTIYF. CDR3 coding DNA: TGTGACATCAGTGAGTCGAACAGGGAGGAGAACACCATATATTTT.